This TCR beta chain was sequenced in a study of blood T cell repertoires in COVID-19. Clones were sequenced by immunoSEQ multiplex PCR, and TCRdb holds only the in-frame ones, with some missing. The table records a few hundred thousand clones, around 90% of them present only once. Unmatched junction bases numbered 15, after V lost 4 bases and J lost 0 bases. CDR3 size: 19 residues. CDR1 and CDR2 (germline): MDHEN, SYDVKM. The chain has TRBV28 and TRBJ1-5; 7 positions agree with TRBD1. The receptor was isolated from a man aged 18 to 30 who had recovered from COVID-19. Sequencing used PBMCs or T cells enriched from blood (not recorded which). The CDR3 loop is CASSSRKGQVVRSNQPQHF. The CDR3 coding sequence is TGTGCCAGCAGTTCTCGCAAAGGACAGGTGGTCCGTAGCAATCAGCCCCAGCATTTT.